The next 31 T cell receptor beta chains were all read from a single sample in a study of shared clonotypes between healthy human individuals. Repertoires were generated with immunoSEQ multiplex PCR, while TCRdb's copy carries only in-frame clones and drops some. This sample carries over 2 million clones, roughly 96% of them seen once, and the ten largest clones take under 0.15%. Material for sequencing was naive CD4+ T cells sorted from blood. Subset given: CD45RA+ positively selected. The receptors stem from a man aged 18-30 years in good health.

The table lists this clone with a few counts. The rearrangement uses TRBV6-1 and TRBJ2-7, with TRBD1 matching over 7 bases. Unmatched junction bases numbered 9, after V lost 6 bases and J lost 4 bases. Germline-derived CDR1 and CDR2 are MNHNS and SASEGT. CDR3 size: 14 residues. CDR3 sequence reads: CASSGTVSRYEQYF. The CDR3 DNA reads TGTGCCAGCAGCGGGACAGTGAGTAGGTACGAGCAGTACTTC.

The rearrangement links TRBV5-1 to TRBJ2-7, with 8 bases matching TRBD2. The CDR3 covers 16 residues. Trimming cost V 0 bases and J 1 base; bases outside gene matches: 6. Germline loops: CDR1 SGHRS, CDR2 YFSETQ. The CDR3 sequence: CASSLGDSGKSYEQYF. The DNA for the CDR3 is TGCGCCAGCAGCTTGGGAGATAGCGGGAAGTCCTACGAGCAGTACTTC.

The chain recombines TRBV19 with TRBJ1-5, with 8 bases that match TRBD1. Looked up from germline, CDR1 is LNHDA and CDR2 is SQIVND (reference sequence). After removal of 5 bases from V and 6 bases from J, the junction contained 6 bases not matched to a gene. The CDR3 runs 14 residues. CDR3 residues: CASSETGVVQPQHF. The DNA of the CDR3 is TGTGCCAGTAGTGAGACAGGGGTGGTTCAGCCCCAGCATTTT. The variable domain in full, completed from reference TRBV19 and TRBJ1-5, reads DGGITQSPKYLFRKEGQNVTLSCEQNLNHDAMYWYRQDPGQGLRLIYYSQIVNDFQKGDIAEGYSVSREKKESFPLTVTSAQKNPTAFYLCASSETGVVQPQHFGDGTRLSIL.

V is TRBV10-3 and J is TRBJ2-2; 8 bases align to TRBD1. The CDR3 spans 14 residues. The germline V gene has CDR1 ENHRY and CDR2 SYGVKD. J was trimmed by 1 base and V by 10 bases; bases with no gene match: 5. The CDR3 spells CATTGTGNTGELFF. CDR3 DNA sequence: TGTGCCACTACCGGGACAGGGAACACCGGGGAGCTGTTTTTT.

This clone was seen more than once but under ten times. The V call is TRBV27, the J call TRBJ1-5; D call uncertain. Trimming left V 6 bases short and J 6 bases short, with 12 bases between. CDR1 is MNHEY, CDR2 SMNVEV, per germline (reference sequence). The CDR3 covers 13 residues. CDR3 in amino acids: CASSWSVGQPQHF. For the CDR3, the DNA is TGTGCCAGCAGCTGGAGCGTCGGTCAGCCCCAGCATTTT.

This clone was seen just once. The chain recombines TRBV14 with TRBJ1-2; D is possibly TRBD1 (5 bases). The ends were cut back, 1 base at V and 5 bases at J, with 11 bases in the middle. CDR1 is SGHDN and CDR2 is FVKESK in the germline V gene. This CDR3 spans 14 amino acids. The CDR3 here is CASSQATEGYGYTF. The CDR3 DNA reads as TGTGCCAGCAGCCAAGCGACGGAGGGGTATGGCTACACCTTC.

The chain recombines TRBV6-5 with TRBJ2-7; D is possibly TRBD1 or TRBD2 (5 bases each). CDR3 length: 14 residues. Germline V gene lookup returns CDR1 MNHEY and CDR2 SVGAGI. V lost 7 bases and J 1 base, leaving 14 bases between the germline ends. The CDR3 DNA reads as TGTGCCAGCAACTGGGGGACCCTATCCTACGAGCAGTACTTC. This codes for CASNWGTLSYEQYF.

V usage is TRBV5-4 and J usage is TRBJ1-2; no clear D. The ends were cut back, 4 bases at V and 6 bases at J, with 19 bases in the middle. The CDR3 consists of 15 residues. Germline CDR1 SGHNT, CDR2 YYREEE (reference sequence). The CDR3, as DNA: TGTGCCAGCAGCCCTCAAGGGAGGTTGCCGCATGGCTACACCTTC. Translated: CASSPQGRLPHGYTF. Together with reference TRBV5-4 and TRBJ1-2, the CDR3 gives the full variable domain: ETGVTQSPTHLIKTRGQQVTLRCSSQSGHNTVSWYQQALGQGPQFIFQYYREEENGRGNFPPRFSGLQFPNYSSELNVNALELDDSALYLCASSPQGRLPHGYTFGSGTRLTVV.

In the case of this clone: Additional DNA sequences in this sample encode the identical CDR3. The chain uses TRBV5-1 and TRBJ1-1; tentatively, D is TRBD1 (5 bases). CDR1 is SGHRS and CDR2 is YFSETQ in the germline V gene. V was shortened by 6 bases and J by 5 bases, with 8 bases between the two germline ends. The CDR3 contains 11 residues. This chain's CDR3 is CASIGGTEAFF. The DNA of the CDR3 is TGCGCCAGCATCGGGGGGACTGAAGCTTTCTTT.

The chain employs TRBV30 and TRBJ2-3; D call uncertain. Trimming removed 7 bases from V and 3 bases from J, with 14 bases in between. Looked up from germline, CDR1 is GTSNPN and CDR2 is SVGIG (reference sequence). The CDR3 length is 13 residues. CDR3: CALDVTFTDTQYF. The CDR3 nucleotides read TGTGCCTTGGACGTGACCTTTACAGATACGCAGTATTTT.

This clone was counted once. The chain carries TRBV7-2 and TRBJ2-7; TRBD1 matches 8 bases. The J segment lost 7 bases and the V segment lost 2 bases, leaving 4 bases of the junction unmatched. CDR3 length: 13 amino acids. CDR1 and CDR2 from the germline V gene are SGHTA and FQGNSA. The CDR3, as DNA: TGTGCCAGCAGCTTACGACAGGGGATTGAGCAGTACTTC. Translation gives CASSLRQGIEQYF.

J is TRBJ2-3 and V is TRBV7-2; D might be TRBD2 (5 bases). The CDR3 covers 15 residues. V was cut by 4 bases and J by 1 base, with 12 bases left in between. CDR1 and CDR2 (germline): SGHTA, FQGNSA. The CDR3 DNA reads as TGTGCCAGCAGCTCCGGACTCAGGCGCACAGATACGCAGTATTTT. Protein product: CASSSGLRRTDTQYF.

For the CDR3, the DNA is TGTGCCAGCAACAGACCGGGACTAGCGGGAGAAGGGATCCCCGACGAGCAGTACTTC. This sequence encodes CASNRPGLAGEGIPDEQYF. V gene TRBV6-4 combines with J gene TRBJ2-7; TRBD2 agrees at 14 bases. The CDR3 consists of 19 residues. Unmatched junction bases numbered 19, after V lost 7 bases and J lost 5 bases. CDR1 is MRHNA, CDR2 SNTAGT, per germline.

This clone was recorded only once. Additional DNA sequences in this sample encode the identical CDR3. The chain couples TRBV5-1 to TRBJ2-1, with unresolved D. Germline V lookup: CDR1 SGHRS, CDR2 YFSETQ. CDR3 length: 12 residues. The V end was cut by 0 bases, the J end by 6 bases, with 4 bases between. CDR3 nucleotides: TGCGCCAGCAGCTTGGAAGGCAATGAGCAGTTCTTC. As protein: CASSLEGNEQFF.

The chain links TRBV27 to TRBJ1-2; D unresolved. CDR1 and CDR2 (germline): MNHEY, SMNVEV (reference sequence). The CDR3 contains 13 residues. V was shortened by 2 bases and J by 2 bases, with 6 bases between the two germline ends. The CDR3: CASSLVPNYGYTF. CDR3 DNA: TGTGCCAGCAGTTTAGTGCCCAACTATGGCTACACCTTC.

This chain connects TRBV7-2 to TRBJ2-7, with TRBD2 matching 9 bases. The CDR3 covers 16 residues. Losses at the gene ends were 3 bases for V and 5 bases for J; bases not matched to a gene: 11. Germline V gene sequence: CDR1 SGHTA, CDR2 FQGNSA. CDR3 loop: CASSFVGGRGVDEQYF. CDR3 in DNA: TGTGCCAGCAGCTTCGTTGGCGGGAGGGGGGTCGACGAGCAGTACTTC.

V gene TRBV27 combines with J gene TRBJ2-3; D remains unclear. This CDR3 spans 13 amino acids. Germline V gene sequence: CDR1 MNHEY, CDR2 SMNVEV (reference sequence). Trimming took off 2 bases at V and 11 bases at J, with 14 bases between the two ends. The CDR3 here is CASSLQRNTKQYF. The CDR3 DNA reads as TGTGCCAGCAGTTTACAACGAAATACTAAGCAGTATTTT.

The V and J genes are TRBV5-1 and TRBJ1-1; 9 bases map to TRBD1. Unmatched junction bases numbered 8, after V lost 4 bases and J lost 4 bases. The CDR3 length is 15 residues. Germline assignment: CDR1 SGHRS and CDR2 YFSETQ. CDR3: CASSMGQGIVTEAFF. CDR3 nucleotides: TGCGCCAGCAGCATGGGACAGGGAATCGTCACTGAAGCTTTCTTT.

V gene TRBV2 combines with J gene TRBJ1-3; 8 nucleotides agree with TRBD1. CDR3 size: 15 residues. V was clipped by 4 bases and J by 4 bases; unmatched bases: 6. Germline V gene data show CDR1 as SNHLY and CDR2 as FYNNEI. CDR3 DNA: TGTGCCAGCAGTGTAGACAGGGGTAACGGAAACACCATATATTTT. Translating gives CASSVDRGNGNTIYF.

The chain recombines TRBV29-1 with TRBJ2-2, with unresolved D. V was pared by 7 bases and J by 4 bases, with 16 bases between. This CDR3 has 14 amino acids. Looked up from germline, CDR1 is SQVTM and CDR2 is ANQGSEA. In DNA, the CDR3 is TGCAGCGCGAGACCGGGCGGAACCACCGGGGAGCTGTTTTTT. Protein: CSARPGGTTGELFF.

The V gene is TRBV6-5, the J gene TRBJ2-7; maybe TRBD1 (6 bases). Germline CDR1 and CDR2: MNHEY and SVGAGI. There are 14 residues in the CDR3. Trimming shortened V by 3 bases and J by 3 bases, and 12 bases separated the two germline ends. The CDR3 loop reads CASSYGTLNYEQYF. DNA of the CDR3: TGTGCCAGCAGTTATGGGACACTAAACTACGAGCAGTACTTC.

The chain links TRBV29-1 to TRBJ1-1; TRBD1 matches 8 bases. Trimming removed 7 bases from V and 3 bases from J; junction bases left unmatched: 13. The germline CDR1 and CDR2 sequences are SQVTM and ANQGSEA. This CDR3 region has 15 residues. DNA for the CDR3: TGCAGCGCGAGACTTCCGGGACAGGAGTACACTGAAGCTTTCTTT. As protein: CSARLPGQEYTEAFF.

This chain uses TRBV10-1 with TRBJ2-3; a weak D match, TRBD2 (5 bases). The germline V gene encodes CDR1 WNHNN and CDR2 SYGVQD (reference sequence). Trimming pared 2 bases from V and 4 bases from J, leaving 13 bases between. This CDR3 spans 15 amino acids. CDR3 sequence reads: CASSEGSVGADTQYF. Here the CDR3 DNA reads TGCGCCAGCAGTGAGGGCTCTGTCGGGGCAGATACGCAGTATTTT.

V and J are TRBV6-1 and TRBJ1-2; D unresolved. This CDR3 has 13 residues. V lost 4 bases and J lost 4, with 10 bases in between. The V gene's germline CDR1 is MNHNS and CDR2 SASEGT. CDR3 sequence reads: CASSGRPIYGYTF. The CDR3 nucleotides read TGTGCCAGCAGTGGACGGCCGATCTATGGCTACACCTTC.

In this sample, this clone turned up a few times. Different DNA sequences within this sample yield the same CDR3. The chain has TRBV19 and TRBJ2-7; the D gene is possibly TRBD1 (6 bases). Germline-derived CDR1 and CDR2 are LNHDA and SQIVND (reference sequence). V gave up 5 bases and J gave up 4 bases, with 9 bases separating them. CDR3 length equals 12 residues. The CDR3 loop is CASSLQGYEQYF. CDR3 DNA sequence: TGTGCCAGTAGTCTACAGGGATACGAGCAGTACTTC.

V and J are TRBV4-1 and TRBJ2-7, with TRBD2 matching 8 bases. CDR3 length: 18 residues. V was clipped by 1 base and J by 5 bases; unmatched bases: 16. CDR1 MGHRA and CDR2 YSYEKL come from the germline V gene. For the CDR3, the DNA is TGCGCCAGCAGCCAAGGTCCTAGCGGGCCTCCCCGGGGAAACGAGCAGTACTTC. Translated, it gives CASSQGPSGPPRGNEQYF.

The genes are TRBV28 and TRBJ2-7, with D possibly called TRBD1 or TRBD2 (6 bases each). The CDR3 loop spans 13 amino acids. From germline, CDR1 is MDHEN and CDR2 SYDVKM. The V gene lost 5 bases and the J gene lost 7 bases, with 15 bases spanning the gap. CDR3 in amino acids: CASSPETGREQYF. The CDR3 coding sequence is TGTGCCAGCAGTCCCGAAACAGGGAGGGAGCAGTACTTC. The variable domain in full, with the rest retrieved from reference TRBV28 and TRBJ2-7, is DVKVTQSSRYLVKRTGEKVFLECVQDMDHENMFWYRQDPGLGLRLIYFSYDVKMKEKGDIPEGYSVSREKKERFSLILESASTNQTSMYLCASSPETGREQYFGPGTRLTVT.

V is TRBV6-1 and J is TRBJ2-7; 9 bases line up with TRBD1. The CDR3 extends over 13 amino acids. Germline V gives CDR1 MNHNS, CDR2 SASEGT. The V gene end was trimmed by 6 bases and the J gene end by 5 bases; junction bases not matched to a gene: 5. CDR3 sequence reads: CASSGQGLNEQYF. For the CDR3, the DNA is TGTGCCAGCAGCGGACAGGGGTTAAACGAGCAGTACTTC.

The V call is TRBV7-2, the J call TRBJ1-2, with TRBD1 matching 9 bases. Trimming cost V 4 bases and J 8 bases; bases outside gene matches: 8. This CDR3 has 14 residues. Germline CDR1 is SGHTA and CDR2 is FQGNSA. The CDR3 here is CASSWGGQGRGYTF. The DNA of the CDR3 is TGTGCCAGCAGCTGGGGGGGACAGGGAAGAGGCTACACCTTC.

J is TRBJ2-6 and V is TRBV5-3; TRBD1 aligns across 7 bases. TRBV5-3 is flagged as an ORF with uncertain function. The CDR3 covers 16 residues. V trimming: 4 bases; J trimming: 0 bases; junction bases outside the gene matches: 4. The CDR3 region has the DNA TGTGCCAGAAGCATAAGGGACAGCTCTGGGGCCAACGTCCTGACTTTC. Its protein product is CARSIRDSSGANVLTF.

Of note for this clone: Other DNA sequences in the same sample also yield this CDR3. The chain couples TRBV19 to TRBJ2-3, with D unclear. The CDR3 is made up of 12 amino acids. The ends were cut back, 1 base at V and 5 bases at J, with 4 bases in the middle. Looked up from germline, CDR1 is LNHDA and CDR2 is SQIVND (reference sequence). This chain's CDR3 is CASSIGGDTQYF. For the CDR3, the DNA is TGTGCCAGTAGTATAGGGGGAGATACGCAGTATTTT.